These 5 T cell receptor beta chains originate from one sample sequenced in a study of shared clonotypes between healthy human individuals. Only in-frame clones appear in the TCRdb table, and some are missing; sequencing was by immunoSEQ multiplex PCR. The sample has 950,000 to 1,300,000 clones; about 75% are singletons. The sample taken for sequencing was memory CD4+ T cells sorted from blood. The sample's subset: CD45RA-negative fraction. These receptors originate from a young man in good health.

This clone appeared a single time. The chain has TRBV30 and TRBJ2-1; D is perhaps TRBD2 (5 bases). Trimming left V 4 bases short and J 5 bases short, with 12 bases between. This CDR3 spans 13 amino acids. CDR1 is GTSNPN and CDR2 is SVGIG in the germline V gene (reference sequence). The CDR3 region is CAWTGLANNEQFF. The CDR3 DNA reads as TGTGCCTGGACCGGACTTGCGAACAATGAGCAGTTCTTC. Complete variable domain (other parts from reference TRBV30 and TRBJ2-1): SQTIHQWPATLVQPVGSPLSLECTVEGTSNPNLYWYRQAAGRGLQLLFYSVGIGQISSEVPQNLSASRPQDRQFILSSKKLLLSDSGFYLCAWTGLANNEQFFGPGTRLTVL.

This rearrangement joins TRBV5-1 to TRBJ2-7, with D perhaps TRBD1 or TRBD2 (6 bases each). Per germline, CDR1 SGHRS and CDR2 YFSETQ. The CDR3 loop spans 16 amino acids. Trimming pared 0 bases from V and 2 bases from J, leaving 15 bases between. This CDR3 reads CASSLGPAGGTYEQYF. The CDR3, as DNA: TGCGCCAGCAGCTTGGGGCCAGCCGGGGGCACCTACGAGCAGTACTTC.

This clone was found a few times. This chain links TRBV4-2 with TRBJ1-2; D might be TRBD1 (6 bases). The CDR3 consists of 14 residues. The germline V gene has CDR1 LGHNA and CDR2 YNFKEQ. Trimming left V 0 bases short and J 3 bases short, with 8 bases between. CDR3 DNA sequence: TGTGCCAGCAGCCAAGATGCAGGGGACTATGGCTACACCTTC. The encoded protein is CASSQDAGDYGYTF.

This chain uses TRBV5-4 with TRBJ2-3; 9 positions match TRBD2. Germline lookup yields CDR1 SGHNT and CDR2 YYREEE (reference sequence). This CDR3 is built from 15 residues. The junction had 6 bases not matched to a gene; V was cut back by 4 bases and J by 3 bases. This chain's CDR3 is CASSVSGRRTDTQYF. CDR3 nucleotide sequence: TGTGCCAGCAGCGTAAGCGGGAGGCGGACAGATACGCAGTATTTT. The variable domain in full, with the rest retrieved from reference TRBV5-4 and TRBJ2-3, is ETGVTQSPTHLIKTRGQQVTLRCSSQSGHNTVSWYQQALGQGPQFIFQYYREEENGRGNFPPRFSGLQFPNYSSELNVNALELDDSALYLCASSVSGRRTDTQYFGPGTRLTVL.

The rearrangement uses TRBV5-1 and TRBJ1-6; D call uncertain. V lost 0 bases to trimming and J lost 8 bases, with 12 bases between them. The CDR3 length is 15 residues. CDR1 is SGHRS, CDR2 YFSETQ, per germline. Here the CDR3 DNA reads TGCGCCAGCAGCTTGGGGACGGTGCTAGATTCACCCCTCCACTTT. Translation: CASSLGTVLDSPLHF.